This entry describes one TCR beta chain. Individual cDNA molecules had unique molecular identifiers attached to them by the library. TCRdb recomputed calls from the RACE reads with MiXCR, one row per CDR3 protein. This repertoire shows 360,000 or so distinct CDR3 sequences, around 6% found once; its top ten account for approximately 5.4%. The sample belongs to a study of human T cells and chemical hapten exposure. Study-wide context: Small pooled library volume differences mainly caused per-sample TCR yield variation.

The germline V gene encodes CDR1 MNHEY and CDR2 SVGAGI. CDR3 length: 13 residues. J gave up 6 bases and V 10 bases, and 7 bases lay outside the gene matches. The sample's time point: patch test 2, 6 weeks after DPC sensitization. Regarding treatment: therapeutic diphenylcyclopropenone sensitization with weekly scalp DPC. Every patch test was put on after a blood sample was taken. Participating donors were patients with alopecia, aged 18 to 70 years, considered appropriate candidates for DPC. This receptor was identified in a woman aged 18 to 35 with alopecia areata. Some clones in this sample may be carry-over from other donors' samples. The sample in question was whole blood, obtained in connection with sensitization to the hapten diphenylcyclopropenone (DPC). The V gene is TRBV6-5, the J gene TRBJ1-2, with TRBD1 matching over 11 bases. The CDR3 DNA reads TGTGCCATTCGCCCGGGACAGGGGGATGGCTACACCTTC. Translating gives CAIRPGQGDGYTF.